Listed here are 5 T cell receptor beta chains from one sample, sequenced in a study of beta chain features in type 1 diabetes. Study-wide results and limits: Patients with Type 1 diabetes showed moderately but significantly shorter TCRB CDR3s in all four CD4+ subsets.

Which antigens these TCRs recognize remains unknown. Reverse transcription of all isolated RNA meant that expressed TCRB transcripts were sequenced. The table came from immunoSEQ multiplex PCR; TCRdb's copy has only in-frame clones and leaves some out. The sample yields about 160,000 clones, almost 8% seen once. Specimen: central memory CD4+ T cells from blood. The source of these receptors is a man between 18 and 29 years old with type 1 diabetes.

This clone was counted only a few times. The rearrangement joins TRBV29-1 to TRBJ2-2, with D possibly matching TRBD1 (6 bases). This CDR3 comprises 12 residues. Germline CDR1 is SQVTM and CDR2 is ANQGSEA. The V end was cut by 7 bases, the J end by 1 base, with 7 bases between. The CDR3 DNA is TGCAGCGGACAGGAGAACACCGGGGAGCTGTTTTTT. Protein: CSGQENTGELFF.

The CDR3 sequence: CASSDRTLNQPQHF. The DNA of the CDR3 is TGCGCCAGCAGTGACCGGACTCTTAATCAGCCCCAGCATTTT. The chain has TRBV10-2 and TRBJ1-5; D unclear. Germline CDR1 reads WSHSY; CDR2 reads SAAADI. The CDR3 length is 14 residues. V shed 3 bases and J shed 4 bases, with 10 bases lying between them.

This chain joins TRBV18 and TRBJ1-2, with D possibly TRBD1 on 5 matching bases. CDR1 and CDR2 from the germline V gene are KGHSH and LQKENI. With 3 bases removed from V and 7 bases from J, the gap between germline ends came to 21 bases. The CDR3 length is 16 residues. CDR3 residues: CASSPVNGGRLSGYTF. The CDR3, as DNA: TGTGCCAGCTCACCTGTGAACGGGGGAAGGTTGAGTGGCTACACCTTC.

The V gene is TRBV5-1, the J gene TRBJ2-1; 10 nucleotides line up with TRBD1. V lost 2 bases to trimming and J lost 6 bases; unmatched junction nucleotides: 5. The CDR3 runs 15 residues. CDR1 and CDR2 from the germline V gene are SGHRS and YFSETQ. The CDR3 nucleotides read TGCGCCAGCAGCTTTGACAGGGGGCTGTCCAATGAGCAGTTCTTC. It encodes CASSFDRGLSNEQFF.

The rearrangement joins TRBV27 to TRBJ2-1; 11 positions agree with TRBD1. The CDR3 totals 16 residues. V was pared by 6 bases and J by 2 bases, with 6 bases of the junction left unmatched. Germline V lookup: CDR1 MNHEY, CDR2 SMNVEV (reference sequence). The CDR3 reads CASRRPGQGAYNEQFF. Here the CDR3 DNA reads TGTGCCAGCAGACGCCCGGGACAGGGGGCCTACAATGAGCAGTTCTTC.